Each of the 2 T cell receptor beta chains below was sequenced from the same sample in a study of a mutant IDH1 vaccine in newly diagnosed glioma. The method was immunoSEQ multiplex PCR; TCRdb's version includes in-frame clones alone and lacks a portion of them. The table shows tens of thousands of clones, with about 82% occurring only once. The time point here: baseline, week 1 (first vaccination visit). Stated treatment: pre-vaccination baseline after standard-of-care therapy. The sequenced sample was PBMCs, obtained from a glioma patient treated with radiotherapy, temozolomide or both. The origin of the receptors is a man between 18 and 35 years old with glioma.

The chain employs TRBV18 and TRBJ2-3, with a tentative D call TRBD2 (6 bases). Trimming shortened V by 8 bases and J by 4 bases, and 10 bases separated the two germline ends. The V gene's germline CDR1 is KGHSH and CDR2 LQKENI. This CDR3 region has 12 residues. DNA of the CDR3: TGTGCCAGCCGAGGGGAGGCAGATACGCAGTATTTT. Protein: CASRGEADTQYF.

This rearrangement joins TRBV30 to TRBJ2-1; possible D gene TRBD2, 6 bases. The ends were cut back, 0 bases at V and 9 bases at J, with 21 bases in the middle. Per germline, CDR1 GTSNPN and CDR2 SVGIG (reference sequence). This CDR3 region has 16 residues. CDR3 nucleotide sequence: TGTGCCTGGAGTGTCGGACCGGGAGCTTGGAAGGTTGAGCAGTTCTTC. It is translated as CAWSVGPGAWKVEQFF. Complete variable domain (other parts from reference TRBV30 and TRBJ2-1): SQTIHQWPATLVQPVGSPLSLECTVEGTSNPNLYWYRQAAGRGLQLLFYSVGIGQISSEVPQNLSASRPQDRQFILSSKKLLLSDSGFYLCAWSVGPGAWKVEQFFGPGTRLTVL.